This T cell receptor beta chain is drawn from a study of T cell repertoires in cytomegalovirus infection. Study details: The public TCR beta signatures pointed to both CMV infection and matching HLA type. Study findings and constraints: Based on cumulative public TCR beta family frequency, carriers of CMV plus the relevant HLA were identified. It was HLA-C-restricted CMV-specific TCR beta clonotypes that dominated the response ex vivo.

This CDR3 has 13 amino acids. Trimming removed 0 bases at V and 12 bases at J, with 12 bases between. The V gene's germline CDR1 is SGHTA and CDR2 FQGNSA. This clonotype was seen ten or more times. Its antigen is not identified. TCRdb itself ran the reads through MiXCR, one entry per CDR3 protein. The sample has around 180,000 distinct CDR3 sequences; approximately 19% are singletons. This receptor was obtained from a human donor in good health (CMV status not recorded). Some clones in this sample may be carry-over from other donors' samples. The sequenced sample consisted of PBMCs. The chain combines TRBV7-2 with TRBJ2-1; D ambiguous. CDR3 bases: TGTGCCAGCAGCTTAGCCTCAACGATCGGGCAGTTCTTC. Its protein is CASSLASTIGQFF.